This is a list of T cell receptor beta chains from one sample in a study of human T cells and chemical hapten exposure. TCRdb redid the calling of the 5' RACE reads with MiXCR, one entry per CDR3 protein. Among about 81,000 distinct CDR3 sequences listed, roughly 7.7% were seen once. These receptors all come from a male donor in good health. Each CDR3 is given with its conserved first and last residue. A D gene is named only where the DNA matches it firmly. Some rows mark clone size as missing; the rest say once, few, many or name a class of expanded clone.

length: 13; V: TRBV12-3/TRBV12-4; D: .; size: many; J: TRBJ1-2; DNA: TGTGCCAGCAGTTTGTTTGCAGGGGACGGCTACACCTTC; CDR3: CASSLFAGDGYTF
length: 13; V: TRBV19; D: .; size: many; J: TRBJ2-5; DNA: TGTGCCAGTAGCGGGACCTACCAAGAGACCCAGTACTTC; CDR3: CASSGTYQETQYF
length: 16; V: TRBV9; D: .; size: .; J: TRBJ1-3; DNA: TGTGCCAGCAGCGTAGTGGGGGTAAACTCTGGAAACACCATATATTTT; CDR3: CASSVVGVNSGNTIYF
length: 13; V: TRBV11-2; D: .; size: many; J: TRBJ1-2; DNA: TGTGCCAGCAGCTCTACAGGAGACTATGGCTACACCTTC; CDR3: CASSSTGDYGYTF
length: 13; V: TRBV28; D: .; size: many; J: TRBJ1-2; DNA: TGTGCCAGCATCCCCAGGGGATCCTATGGCTACACCTTC; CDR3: CASIPRGSYGYTF
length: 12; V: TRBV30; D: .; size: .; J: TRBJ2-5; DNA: TGTGCCTGGAGTGTACTGCGGGAGACCCAGTACTTC; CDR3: CAWSVLRETQYF
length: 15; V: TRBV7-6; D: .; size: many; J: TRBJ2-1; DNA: TGTGCCAGCAGCCCCCGCGGGGACCAGTTCGGTGAGCAGTTCTTC; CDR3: CASSPRGDQFGEQFF
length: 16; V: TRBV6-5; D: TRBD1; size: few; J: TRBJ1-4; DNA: TGTGCCAGCACCCAATCGGAGACAGGGCTTAATGAAAAACTGTTTTTT; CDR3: CASTQSETGLNEKLFF
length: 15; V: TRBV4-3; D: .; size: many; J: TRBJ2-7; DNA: TGCGCCAGCAGCCAAGATCGTCTGGACAGCTACGAGCAGTACTTC; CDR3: CASSQDRLDSYEQYF
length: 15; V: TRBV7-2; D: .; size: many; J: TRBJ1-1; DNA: TGTGCCAGCAGACTAGAGGGATCCGGGCGGACTGAAGCTTTCTTT; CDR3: CASRLEGSGRTEAFF
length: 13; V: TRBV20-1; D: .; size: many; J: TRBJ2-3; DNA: TGCAGTGCTAGAGATACTGCAGATCCGGCCCAGTATTTT; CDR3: CSARDTADPAQYF
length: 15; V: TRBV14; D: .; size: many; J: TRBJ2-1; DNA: TGTGCCAGCAGCCCCTGGTTAGGGTCCTACAATGAGCAGTTCTTC; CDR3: CASSPWLGSYNEQFF
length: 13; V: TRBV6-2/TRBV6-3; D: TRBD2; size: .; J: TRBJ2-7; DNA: TGTGCCAGCAGTCAGACTAGCCTCTACGAGCAGTACTTC; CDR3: CASSQTSLYEQYF
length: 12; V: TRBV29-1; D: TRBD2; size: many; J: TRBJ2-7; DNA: TGCAGCGTCGGGACTAGCGGGGACGAGCAGTACTTC; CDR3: CSVGTSGDEQYF
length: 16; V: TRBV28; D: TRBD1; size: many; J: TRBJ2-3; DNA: TGTGCCAGCAGTCTGGGAGAGGGGGCGCCCACAGATACGCAGTATTTT; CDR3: CASSLGEGAPTDTQYF
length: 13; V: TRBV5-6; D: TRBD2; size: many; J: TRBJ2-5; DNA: TGTGCCAGCAGCTTGACTAGCGGAGAGACCCAGTACTTC; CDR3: CASSLTSGETQYF
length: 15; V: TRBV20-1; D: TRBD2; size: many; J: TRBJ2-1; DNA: TGCAGTGCTAGAGATCGGTCTAGCGGGACTCCTGAGCAGTTCTTC; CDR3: CSARDRSSGTPEQFF
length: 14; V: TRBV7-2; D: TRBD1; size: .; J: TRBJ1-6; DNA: TGTGCCAGCAGACGGGACAGGGTAAATTCACCCCTCCACTTT; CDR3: CASRRDRVNSPLHF
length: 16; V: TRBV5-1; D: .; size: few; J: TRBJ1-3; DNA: TGCGCCAGCAGCTTGGAATTAAACCCCACTGGAAACACCATATATTTT; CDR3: CASSLELNPTGNTIYF
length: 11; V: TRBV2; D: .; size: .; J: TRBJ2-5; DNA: TGTGCCAGCGCAGCGGAAGAGACCCAGTACTTC; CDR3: CASAAEETQYF
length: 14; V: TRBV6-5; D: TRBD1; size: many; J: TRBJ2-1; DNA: TGTGCCAGCAGTCCCGGGACAGACTACAATGAGCAGTTCTTC; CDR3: CASSPGTDYNEQFF
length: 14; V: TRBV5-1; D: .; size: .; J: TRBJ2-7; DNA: TGCGCCAGCAGCCCGAAGGGACCCTCCTACGAGCAGTACTTC; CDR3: CASSPKGPSYEQYF
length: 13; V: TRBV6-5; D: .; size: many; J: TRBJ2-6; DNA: TGTGCCAGCAGCTCAACTGGGGCCAACGTCCTGACTTTC; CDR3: CASSSTGANVLTF
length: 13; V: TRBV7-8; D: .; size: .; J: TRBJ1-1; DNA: TGTGCCAGCAGCTTCAGGGCGGGGGCTGAAGCTTTCTTT; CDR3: CASSFRAGAEAFF
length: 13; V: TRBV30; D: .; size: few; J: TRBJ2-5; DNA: TGTGCCTGGAGTGGGGGACGTTTAGAGACCCAGTACTTC; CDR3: CAWSGGRLETQYF
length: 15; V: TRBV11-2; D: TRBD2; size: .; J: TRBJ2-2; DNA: TGTGCCAGCAACTTAGACCCAGCGGGAGACGGGGAGCTGTTTTTT; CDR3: CASNLDPAGDGELFF
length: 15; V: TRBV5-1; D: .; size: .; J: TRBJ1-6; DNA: TGCGCCAGCAGCTCCGGAAGCAGGGGCGAATCACCCCTCCACTTT; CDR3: CASSSGSRGESPLHF
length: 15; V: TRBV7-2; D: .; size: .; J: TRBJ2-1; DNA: TGTGCCAGCAGCGAATCCGGGACGGACTACAATGAGCAGTTCTTC; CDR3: CASSESGTDYNEQFF
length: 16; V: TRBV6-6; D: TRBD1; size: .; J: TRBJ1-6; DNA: TGTGCCAGCAGTCCCTCAGGACAGGGCGGTAATTCACCCCTCCACTTT; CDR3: CASSPSGQGGNSPLHF
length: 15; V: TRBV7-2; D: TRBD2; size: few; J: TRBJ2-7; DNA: TGTGCCAGCAGCCCGGGACTAGCGGGCCCCTACGAGCAGTACTTC; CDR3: CASSPGLAGPYEQYF
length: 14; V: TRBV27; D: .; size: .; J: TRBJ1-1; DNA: TGTGCCAGCAGTCTAGGGGCCAGGGGCACTGAAGCTTTCTTT; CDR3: CASSLGARGTEAFF
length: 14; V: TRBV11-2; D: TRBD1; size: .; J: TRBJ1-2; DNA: TGTGCCAGCAGCTTGGGGACAGGGGAGAGAGGCTACACCTTC; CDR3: CASSLGTGERGYTF
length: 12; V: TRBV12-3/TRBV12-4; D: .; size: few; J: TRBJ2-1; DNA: TGTGCCAGCCGAATAGTTAACAATGAGCAGTTCTTC; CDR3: CASRIVNNEQFF
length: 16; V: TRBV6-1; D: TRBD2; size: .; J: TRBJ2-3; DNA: TGTGCCAGCAAACCCATGGGGACTAGAGACACAGATACGCAGTATTTT; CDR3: CASKPMGTRDTDTQYF
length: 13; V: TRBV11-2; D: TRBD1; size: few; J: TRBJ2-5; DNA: TGTGCCAGCAGCCAGGGACAGAGGGAGACCCAGTACTTC; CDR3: CASSQGQRETQYF
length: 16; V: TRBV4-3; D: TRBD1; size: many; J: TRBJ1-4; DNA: TGCGCCAGCAGCCAAGATGGAACAGGGGGCGATGAAAAACTGTTTTTT; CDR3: CASSQDGTGGDEKLFF
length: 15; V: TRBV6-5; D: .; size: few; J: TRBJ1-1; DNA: TGTGCCAGCAGTCGATACTCTAACCGAGACACTGAAGCTTTCTTT; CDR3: CASSRYSNRDTEAFF
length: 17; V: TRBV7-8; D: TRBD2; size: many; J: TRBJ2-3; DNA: TGTGCCAGCAGCTTAGTTACTAGCGGGGCTCAAGGGGATACGCAGTATTTT; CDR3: CASSLVTSGAQGDTQYF
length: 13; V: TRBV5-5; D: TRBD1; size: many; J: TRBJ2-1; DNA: TGTGCCAGCAGCTGGGGGACAGTTAATGAGCAGTTCTTC; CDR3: CASSWGTVNEQFF
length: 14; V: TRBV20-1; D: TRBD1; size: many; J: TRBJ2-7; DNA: TGCAGTGCTCCTGGACAGGAGAGCTCCTACGAGCAGTACTTC; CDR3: CSAPGQESSYEQYF
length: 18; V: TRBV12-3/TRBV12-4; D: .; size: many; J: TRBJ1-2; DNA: TGTGCCAGCAGCTTAAGTGGACAGATAGTCACTTCTAACTATGGCTACACCTTC; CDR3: CASSLSGQIVTSNYGYTF
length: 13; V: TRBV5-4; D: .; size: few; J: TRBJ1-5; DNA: TGTGCCAGCAGCTTGAACAGAAATCAGCCCCAGCATTTT; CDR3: CASSLNRNQPQHF
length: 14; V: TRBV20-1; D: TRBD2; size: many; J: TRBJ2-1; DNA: TGCAGTGCTAGAGGGTCTAGCGGGAGGAATGAGCAGTTCTTC; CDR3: CSARGSSGRNEQFF
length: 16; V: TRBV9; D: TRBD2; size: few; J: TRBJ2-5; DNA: TGTGCCAGCAGCGTGGGACTAGCGGGAGTCGAGGAGACCCAGTACTTC; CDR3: CASSVGLAGVEETQYF
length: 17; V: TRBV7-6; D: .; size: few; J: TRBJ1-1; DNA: TGTGCCAGCAGGCAGTTCCCTCTTGGGCAAATGAACACTGAAGCTTTCTTT; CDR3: CASRQFPLGQMNTEAFF
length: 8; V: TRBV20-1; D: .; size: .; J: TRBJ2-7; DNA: TGCCGTGTTGGGGAGCAGTACTTC; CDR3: CRVGEQYF